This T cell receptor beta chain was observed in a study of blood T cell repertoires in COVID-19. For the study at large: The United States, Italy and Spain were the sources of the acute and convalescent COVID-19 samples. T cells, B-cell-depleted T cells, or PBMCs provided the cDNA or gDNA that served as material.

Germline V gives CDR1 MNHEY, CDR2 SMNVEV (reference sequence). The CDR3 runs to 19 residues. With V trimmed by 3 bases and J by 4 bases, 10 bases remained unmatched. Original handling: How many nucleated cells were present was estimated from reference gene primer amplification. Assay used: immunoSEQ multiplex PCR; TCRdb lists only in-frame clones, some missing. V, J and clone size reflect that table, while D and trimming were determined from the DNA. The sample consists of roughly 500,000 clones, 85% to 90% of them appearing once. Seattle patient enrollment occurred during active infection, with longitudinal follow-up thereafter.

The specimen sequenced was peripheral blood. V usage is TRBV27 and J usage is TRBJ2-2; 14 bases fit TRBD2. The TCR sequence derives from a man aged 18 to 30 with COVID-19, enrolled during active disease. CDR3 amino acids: CASSLAPGLAGVFTGELFF. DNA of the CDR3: TGTGCCAGCAGTTTGGCACCGGGACTAGCGGGAGTATTCACCGGGGAGCTGTTTTTT.